This T cell receptor beta chain comes out of a study of low-dose radiotherapy and immunotherapy resistance in tumors. Across the whole study: Dosing for Cohort 2 consisted of 1 Gy per fraction every two weeks, reaching a total of 13 Gy over 26 weeks.

Looked up from germline, CDR1 is LNHDA and CDR2 is SQIVND (reference sequence). The CDR3 consists of 17 residues. V lost 0 bases to trimming and J lost 0 bases, with 12 bases between them. Alpha and beta chains were covered, as first-strand cDNA relied on TRAV- and TRBV-specific primers. With a V-primer adapter and a constant-region primer, TCRs were amplified for about 20 PCR cycles. TCRdb called the reads again in MiXCR, with one record for every CDR3 protein. The table lists around 100,000 distinct CDR3 sequences, 20% to 25% of them singletons, with around 13% in the top ten. This clonotype was seen ten or more times. As to time point: after trial treatment. Treatment noted: LDRT plus nivolumab, ipilimumab, low-dose cyclophosphamide and aspirin (RACIN trial). Eligibility was restricted to patients presenting with advanced solid tumors that lacked tumor-infiltrating lymphocytes.

Sequencing was performed on PBMCs, taken after low-dose radiotherapy plus immunotherapy. V gene TRBV19 combines with J gene TRBJ2-1, with a weak D call TRBD2 (6 bases). The clonotype was recovered from a female donor with ovarian cancer. The DNA of the CDR3 is TGTGCCAGTAGTATAGATGCCCCCGGGAGCTCCTACAATGAGCAGTTCTTC. It yields the protein CASSIDAPGSSYNEQFF. Using reference TRBV19 and TRBJ2-1 for the parts outside the CDR3, the full variable domain is DGGITQSPKYLFRKEGQNVTLSCEQNLNHDAMYWYRQDPGQGLRLIYYSQIVNDFQKGDIAEGYSVSREKKESFPLTVTSAQKNPTAFYLCASSIDAPGSSYNEQFFGPGTRLTVL.